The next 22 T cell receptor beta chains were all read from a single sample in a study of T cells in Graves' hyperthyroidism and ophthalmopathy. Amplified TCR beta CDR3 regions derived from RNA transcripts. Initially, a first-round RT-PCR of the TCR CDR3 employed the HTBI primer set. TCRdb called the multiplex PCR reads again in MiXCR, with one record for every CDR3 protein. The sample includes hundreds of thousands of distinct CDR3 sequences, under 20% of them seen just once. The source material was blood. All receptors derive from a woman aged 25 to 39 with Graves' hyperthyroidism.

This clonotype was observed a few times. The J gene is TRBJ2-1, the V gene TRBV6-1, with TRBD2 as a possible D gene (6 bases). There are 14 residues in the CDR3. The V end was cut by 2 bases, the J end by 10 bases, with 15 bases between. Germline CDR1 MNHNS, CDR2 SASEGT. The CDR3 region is CASSERAAGGEQFF. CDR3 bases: TGTGCCAGCAGTGAACGCGCCGCCGGGGGAGAGCAGTTCTTC.

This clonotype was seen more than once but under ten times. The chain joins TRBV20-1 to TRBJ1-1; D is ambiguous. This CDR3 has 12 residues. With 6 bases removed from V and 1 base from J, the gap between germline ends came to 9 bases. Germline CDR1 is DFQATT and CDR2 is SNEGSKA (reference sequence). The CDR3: CSASRPNTEAFF. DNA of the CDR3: TGCAGTGCCAGTCGTCCGAACACTGAAGCTTTCTTT.

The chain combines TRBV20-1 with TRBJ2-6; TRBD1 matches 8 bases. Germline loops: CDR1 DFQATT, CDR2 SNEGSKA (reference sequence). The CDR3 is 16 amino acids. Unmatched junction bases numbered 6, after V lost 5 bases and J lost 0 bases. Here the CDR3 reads CSAAGQVLSGANVLTF. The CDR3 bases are TGCAGTGCTGCGGGACAGGTACTCTCTGGGGCCAACGTCCTGACTTTC.

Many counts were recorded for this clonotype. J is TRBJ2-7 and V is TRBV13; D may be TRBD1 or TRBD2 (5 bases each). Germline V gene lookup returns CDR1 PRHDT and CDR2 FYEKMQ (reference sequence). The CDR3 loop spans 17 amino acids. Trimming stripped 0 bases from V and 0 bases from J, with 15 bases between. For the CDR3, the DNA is TGTGCCAGCAGCTTAGGCCCGAGAGAGGGGAGCTCCTACGAGCAGTACTTC. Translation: CASSLGPREGSSYEQYF.

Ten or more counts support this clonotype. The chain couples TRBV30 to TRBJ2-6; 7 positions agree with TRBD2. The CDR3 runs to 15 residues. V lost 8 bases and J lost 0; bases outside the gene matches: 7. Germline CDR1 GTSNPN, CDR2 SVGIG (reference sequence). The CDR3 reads CAGGEEDSGANVLTF. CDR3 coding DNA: TGTGCCGGGGGGGAGGAGGACTCTGGGGCCAACGTCCTGACTTTC.

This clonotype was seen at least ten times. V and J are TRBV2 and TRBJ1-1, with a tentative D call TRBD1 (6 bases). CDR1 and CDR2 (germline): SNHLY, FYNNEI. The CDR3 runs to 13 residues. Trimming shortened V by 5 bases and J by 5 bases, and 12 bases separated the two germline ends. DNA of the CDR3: TGTGCCAGCAGTCCAGGGGCGCGGACTGAAGCTTTCTTT. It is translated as CASSPGARTEAFF.

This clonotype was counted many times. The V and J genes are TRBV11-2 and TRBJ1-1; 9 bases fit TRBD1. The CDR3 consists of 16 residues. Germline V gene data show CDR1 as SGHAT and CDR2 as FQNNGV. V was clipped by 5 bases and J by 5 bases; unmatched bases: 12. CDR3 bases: TGTGCCAGCAGCCCCGGGACAGGGACCGGAGGGACTGAAGCTTTCTTT. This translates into CASSPGTGTGGTEAFF.

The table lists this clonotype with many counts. The CDR3 loop reads CASSLEGFGQGGTGELFF. CDR3 nucleotides: TGTGCCAGCAGTTTAGAGGGTTTTGGGCAGGGCGGCACCGGGGAGCTGTTTTTT. This chain links TRBV28 with TRBJ2-2; TRBD1 or TRBD2 may be the D gene (5 bases each). There are 18 residues in the CDR3. Between the trimmed V and J ends, which lost 2 bases and 4 bases, there was a span of 20 bases. Germline V gene lookup returns CDR1 MDHEN and CDR2 SYDVKM.

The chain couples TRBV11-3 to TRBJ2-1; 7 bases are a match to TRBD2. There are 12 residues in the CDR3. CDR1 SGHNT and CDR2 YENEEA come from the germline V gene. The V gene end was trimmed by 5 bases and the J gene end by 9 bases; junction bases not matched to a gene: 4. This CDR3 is CASSITSAEQFF. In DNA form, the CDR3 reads TGTGCCAGCAGCATAACTAGCGCTGAGCAGTTCTTC. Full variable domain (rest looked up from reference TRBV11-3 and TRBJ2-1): EAGVVQSPRYKIIEKKQPVAFWCNPISGHNTLYWYLQNLGQGPELLIRYENEEAVDDSQLPKDRFSAERLKGVDSTLKIQPAELGDSAVYLCASSITSAEQFFGPGTRLTVL.

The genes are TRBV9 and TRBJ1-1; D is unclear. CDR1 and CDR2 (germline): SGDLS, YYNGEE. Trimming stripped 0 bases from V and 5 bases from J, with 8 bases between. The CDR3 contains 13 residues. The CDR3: CASSVVVGTEAFF. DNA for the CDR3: TGTGCCAGCAGCGTAGTAGTGGGTACTGAAGCTTTCTTT. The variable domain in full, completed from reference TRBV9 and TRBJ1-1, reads DSGVTQTPKHLITATGQRVTLRCSPRSGDLSVYWYQQSLDQGLQFLIQYYNGEERAKGNILERFSAQQFPDLHSELNLSSLELGDSALYFCASSVVVGTEAFFGQGTRLTVV.

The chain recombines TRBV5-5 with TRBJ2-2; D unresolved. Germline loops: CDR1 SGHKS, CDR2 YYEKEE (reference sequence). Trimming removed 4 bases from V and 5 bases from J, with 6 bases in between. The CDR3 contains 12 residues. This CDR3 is CASSGKTGELFF. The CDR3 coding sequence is TGTGCCAGCAGCGGAAAAACCGGGGAGCTGTTTTTT. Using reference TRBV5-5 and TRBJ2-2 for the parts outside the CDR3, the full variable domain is DAGVTQSPTHLIKTRGQQVTLRCSPISGHKSVSWYQQVLGQGPQFIFQYYEKEERGRGNFPDRFSARQFPNYSSELNVNALLLGDSALYLCASSGKTGELFFGEGSRLTVL.

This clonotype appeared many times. This CDR3 is CSAREGAQGQPQHF. CDR3 coding DNA: TGCAGTGCTAGAGAGGGGGCGCAGGGTCAGCCCCAGCATTTT. This chain connects TRBV20-1 to TRBJ1-5, with D possibly TRBD1 on 6 matching bases. The germline V gene encodes CDR1 DFQATT and CDR2 SNEGSKA (reference sequence). The CDR3 spans 14 residues. With 0 bases removed from V and 6 bases from J, the gap between germline ends came to 12 bases.

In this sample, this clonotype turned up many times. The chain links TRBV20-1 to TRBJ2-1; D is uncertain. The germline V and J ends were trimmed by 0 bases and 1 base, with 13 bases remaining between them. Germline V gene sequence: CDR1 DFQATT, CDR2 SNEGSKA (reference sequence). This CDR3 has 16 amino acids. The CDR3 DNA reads TGCAGTGCTAGAGATTCGGCCGGTTCATCCTACAATGAGCAGTTCTTC. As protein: CSARDSAGSSYNEQFF.

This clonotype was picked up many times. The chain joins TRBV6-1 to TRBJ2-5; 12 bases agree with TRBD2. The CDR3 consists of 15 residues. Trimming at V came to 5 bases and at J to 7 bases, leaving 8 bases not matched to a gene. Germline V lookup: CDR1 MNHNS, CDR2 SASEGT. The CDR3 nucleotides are TGTGCCAGCAGTCCGACTAGCGGGAGAGATGGGACCCAGTACTTC. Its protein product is CASSPTSGRDGTQYF.

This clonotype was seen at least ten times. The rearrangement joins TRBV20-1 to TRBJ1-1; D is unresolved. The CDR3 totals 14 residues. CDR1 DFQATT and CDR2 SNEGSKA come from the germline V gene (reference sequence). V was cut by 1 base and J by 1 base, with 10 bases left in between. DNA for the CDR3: TGCAGTGCTAGAGTCCGGCGCGAGAACACTGAAGCTTTCTTT. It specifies CSARVRRENTEAFF.

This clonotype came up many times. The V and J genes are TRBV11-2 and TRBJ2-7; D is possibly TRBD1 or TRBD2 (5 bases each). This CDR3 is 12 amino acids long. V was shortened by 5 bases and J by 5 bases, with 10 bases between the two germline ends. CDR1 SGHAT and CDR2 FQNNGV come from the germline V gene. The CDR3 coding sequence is TGTGCCAGCAGCCAGCAGGGACACGAGCAGTACTTC. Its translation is CASSQQGHEQYF. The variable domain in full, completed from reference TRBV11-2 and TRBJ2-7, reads EAGVAQSPRYKIIEKRQSVAFWCNPISGHATLYWYQQILGQGPKLLIQFQNNGVVDDSQLPKDRFSAERLKGVDSTLKIQPAKLEDSAVYLCASSQQGHEQYFGPGTRLTVT.

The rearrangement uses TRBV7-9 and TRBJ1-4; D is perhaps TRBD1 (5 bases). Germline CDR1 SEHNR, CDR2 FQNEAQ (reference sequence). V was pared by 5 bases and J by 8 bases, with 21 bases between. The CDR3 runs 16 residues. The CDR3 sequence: CASSTPQGWGEEKLFF. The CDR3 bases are TGTGCCAGCAGCACACCCCAGGGTTGGGGGGAGGAAAAACTGTTTTTT.

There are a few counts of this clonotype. The CDR3 sequence: CSVAQTEAFF. The CDR3 bases are TGCAGCGTTGCTCAGACTGAAGCTTTCTTT. The V call is TRBV29-1, the J call TRBJ1-1, with D uncertain. The length of the CDR3 is 10 residues. V lost 4 bases to trimming and J lost 5 bases, with 5 bases between them. CDR1 and CDR2 (germline): SQVTM, ANQGSEA.

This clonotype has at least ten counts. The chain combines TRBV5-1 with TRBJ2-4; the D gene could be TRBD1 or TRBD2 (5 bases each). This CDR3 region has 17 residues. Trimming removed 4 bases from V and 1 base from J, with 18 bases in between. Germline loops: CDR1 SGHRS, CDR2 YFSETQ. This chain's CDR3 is CASSAPQRGEAKNIQYF. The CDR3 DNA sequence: TGCGCCAGCAGCGCACCCCAGAGGGGTGAGGCCAAAAACATTCAGTACTTC.

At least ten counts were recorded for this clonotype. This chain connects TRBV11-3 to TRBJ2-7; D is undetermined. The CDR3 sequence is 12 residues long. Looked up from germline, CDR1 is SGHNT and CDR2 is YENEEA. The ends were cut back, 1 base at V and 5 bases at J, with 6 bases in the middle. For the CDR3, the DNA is TGTGCCAGCAGCTTAGTAGCCGACGAGCAGTACTTC. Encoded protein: CASSLVADEQYF.

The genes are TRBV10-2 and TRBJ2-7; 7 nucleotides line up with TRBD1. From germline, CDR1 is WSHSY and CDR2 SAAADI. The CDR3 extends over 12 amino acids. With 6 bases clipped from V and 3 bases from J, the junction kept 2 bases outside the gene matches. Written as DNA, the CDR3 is TGCGCCAGCAGAGGACAGGTCTACGAGCAGTACTTC. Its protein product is CASRGQVYEQYF.

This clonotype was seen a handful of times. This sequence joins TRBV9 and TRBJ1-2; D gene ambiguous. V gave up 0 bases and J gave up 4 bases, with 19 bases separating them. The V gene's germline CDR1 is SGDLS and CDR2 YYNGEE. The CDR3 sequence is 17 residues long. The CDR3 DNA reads TGTGCCAGCAGCGTAGACCAGTCCGGAGGTGGGATCTATGGCTACACCTTC. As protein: CASSVDQSGGGIYGYTF.